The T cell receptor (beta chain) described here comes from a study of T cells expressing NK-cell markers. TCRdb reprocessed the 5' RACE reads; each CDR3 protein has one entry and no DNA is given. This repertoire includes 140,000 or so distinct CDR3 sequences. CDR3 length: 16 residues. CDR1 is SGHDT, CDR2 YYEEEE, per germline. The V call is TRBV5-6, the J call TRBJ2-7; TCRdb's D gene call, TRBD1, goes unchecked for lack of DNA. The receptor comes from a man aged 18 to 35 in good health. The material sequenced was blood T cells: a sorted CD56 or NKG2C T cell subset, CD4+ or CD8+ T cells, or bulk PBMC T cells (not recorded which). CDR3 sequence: CASSLAGLPPYEEQYF.